This paragraph covers one T cell receptor beta chain sequence. Its cognate antigen is unknown. These data belong to a study of post-analysis software for immune sequencing data. Study information: The courses of disease that were included comprised relapsing-remitting, secondary progressive and progressive-relapsing multiple sclerosis.

This CDR3 spans 14 amino acids. V dropped 3 bases and J dropped 5 bases, with 14 bases sitting between them. Study observations and caveats: Significantly lower normalized Chao1 diversity was seen in multiple sclerosis patients than in controls. In patients, TRBV5-6, TRBV5-1 and TRBV20-1 belonged to five TRBV segments found more frequently than in controls. The F measure placed samples prepared in the same batch into strongly shared clusters.

Presence of unique molecular identifiers characterized the TCR beta cDNA libraries. Between about 0.95 and 11 million T cells gave rise to some 450,000 cDNA molecules. TCRdb re-called the PCR reads through MiXCR, storing one row per CDR3 protein. The data contain hundreds of thousands of distinct CDR3 sequences, 25% to 30% of them singletons. The chain combines TRBV12-3 or TRBV12-4 with TRBJ2-7; D unresolved. Sequenced: blood. The origin of this receptor is a girl aged 10-17 years with multiple sclerosis. DNA for the CDR3: TGTGCCAGCAGTTTCGTTTCTGCAGATGACGAGCAGTACTTC. Its translation: CASSFVSADDEQYF.